This paragraph reports one T cell receptor (beta chain). The target antigen is unknown. Both 60 Vbeta primers and 13 Jbeta primers went into the PCR. Assay: immunoSEQ multiplex PCR; the TCRdb copy retains only in-frame clones and omits some. Among some 51,000 clones, roughly 70% were seen once, and the ten largest hold around a third. The data derive from a study of cytomegalovirus exposure and HLA in healthy donors. V was pared by 7 bases and J by 4 bases, with 10 bases between. In germline, CDR1 is SNHLY, CDR2 FYNNEI. The CDR3 runs 13 residues. General study findings and limits: Accurate prediction of HLA-A and HLA-B alleles (for most subjects) was reportedly achieved from TCR beta sequences.

Sequenced material: PBMCs. V and J are TRBV2 and TRBJ2-2; maybe TRBD2 (5 bases). This TCR was recovered from a man between 35 and 55 years old in good health and CMV-seropositive. This chain's CDR3 is CASTARGTGELFF. The CDR3 nucleotides read TGTGCCAGCACCGCTCGGGGCACCGGGGAGCTGTTTTTT.